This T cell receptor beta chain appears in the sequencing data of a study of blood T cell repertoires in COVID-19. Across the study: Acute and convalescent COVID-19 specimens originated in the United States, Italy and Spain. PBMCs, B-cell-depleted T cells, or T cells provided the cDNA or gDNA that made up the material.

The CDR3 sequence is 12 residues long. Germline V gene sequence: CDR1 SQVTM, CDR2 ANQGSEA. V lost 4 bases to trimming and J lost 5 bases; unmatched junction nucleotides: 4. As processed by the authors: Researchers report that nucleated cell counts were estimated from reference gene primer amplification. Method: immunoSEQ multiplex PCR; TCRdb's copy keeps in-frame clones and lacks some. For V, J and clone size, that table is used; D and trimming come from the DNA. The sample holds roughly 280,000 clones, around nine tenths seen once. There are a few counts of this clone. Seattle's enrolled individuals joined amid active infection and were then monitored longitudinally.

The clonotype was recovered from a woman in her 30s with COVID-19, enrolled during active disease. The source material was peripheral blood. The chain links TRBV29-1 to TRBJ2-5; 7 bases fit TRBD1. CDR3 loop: CSVARGQETQYF. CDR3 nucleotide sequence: TGCAGCGTTGCGAGGGGACAGGAGACCCAGTACTTC.